This T cell receptor beta chain comes out of a study of blood T cell repertoires in COVID-19. Assay: immunoSEQ multiplex PCR; the TCRdb copy retains only in-frame clones and omits some. This sample has about 250,000 clones; approximately 90% occur once, and the top ten carry 3%. Germline CDR1 is SNHLY and CDR2 is FYNNEI. CDR3 length equals 12 residues. V lost 1 base and J 13 bases, leaving 11 bases between the germline ends. Sequenced input: peripheral blood. The rearrangement joins TRBV2 to TRBJ1-5; D gene ambiguous. This TCR was sampled from a man between 18 and 29 years old with active or convalescent COVID-19. The CDR3 is CASSEVEPGQHF. Written as DNA, the CDR3 is TGTGCCAGCAGTGAAGTGGAGCCGGGACAGCATTTT.